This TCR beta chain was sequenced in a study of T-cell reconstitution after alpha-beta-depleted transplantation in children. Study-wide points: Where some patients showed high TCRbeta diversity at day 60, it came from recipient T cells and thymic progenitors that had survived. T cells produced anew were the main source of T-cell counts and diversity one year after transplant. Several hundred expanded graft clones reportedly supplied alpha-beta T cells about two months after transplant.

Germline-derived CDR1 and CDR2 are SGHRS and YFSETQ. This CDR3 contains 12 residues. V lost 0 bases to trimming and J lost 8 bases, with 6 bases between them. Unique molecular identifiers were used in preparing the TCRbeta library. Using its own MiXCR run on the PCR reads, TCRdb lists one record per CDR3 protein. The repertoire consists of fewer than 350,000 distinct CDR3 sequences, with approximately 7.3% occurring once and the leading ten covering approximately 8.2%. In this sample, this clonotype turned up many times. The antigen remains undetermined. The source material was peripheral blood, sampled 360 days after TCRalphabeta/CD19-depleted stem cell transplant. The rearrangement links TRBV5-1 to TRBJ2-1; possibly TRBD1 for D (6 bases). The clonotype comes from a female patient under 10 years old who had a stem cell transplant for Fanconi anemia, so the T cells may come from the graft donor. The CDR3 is CASSLDRDEQFF. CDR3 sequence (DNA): TGCGCCAGCAGCTTGGACAGGGATGAGCAGTTCTTC.